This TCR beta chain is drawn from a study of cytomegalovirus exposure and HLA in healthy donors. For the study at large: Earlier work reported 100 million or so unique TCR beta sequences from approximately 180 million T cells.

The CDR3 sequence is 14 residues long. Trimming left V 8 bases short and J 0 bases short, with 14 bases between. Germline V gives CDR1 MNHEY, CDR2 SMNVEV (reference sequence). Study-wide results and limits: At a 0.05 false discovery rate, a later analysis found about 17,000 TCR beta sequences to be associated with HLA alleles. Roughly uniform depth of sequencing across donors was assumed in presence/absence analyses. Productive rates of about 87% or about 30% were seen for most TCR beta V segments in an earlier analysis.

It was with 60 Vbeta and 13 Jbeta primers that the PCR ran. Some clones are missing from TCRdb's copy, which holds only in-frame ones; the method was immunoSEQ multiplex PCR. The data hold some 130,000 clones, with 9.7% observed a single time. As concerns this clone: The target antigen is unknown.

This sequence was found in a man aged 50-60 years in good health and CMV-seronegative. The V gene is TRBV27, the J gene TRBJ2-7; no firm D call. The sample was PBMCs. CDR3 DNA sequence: TGTGCCAGCTCACCCAGTATAAGCTCCTACGAGCAGTACTTC. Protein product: CASSPSISSYEQYF.